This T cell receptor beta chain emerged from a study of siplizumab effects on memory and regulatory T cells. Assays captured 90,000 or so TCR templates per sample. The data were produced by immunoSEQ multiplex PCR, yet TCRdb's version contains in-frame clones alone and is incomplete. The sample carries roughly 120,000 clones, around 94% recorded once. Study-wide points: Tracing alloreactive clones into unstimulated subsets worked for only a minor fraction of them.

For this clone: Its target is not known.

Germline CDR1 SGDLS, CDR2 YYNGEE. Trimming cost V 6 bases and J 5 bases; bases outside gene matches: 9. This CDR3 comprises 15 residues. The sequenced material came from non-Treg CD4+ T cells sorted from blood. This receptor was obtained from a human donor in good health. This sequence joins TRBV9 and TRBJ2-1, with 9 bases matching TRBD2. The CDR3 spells CASTTTGTSHNEQFF. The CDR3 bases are TGTGCCAGCACCACGACCGGGACTAGCCACAATGAGCAGTTCTTC.